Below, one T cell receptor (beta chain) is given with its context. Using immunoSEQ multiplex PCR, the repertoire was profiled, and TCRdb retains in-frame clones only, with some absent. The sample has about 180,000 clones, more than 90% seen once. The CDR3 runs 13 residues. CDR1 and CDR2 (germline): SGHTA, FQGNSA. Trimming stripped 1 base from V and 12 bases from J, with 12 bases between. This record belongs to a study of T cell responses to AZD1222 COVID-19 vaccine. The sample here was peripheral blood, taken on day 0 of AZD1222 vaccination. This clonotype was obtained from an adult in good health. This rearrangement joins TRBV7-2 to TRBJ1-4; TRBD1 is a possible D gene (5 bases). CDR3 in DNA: TGTGCCAGCAGCTTAGGGGGGGGAGTTGAACTGTTTTTT. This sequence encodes CASSLGGGVELFF.